A single sample is the source of the 30 T cell receptor beta chains below, sequenced in a study of CXCR3-negative and CXCR3-positive naive CD8 T cells. In preparing the TRB cDNA libraries, 5' RACE with UMI labels was used. TCRdb reprocessed the 5' RACE reads; each CDR3 protein has one entry and no DNA is given. Seen in this sample are over 40,000 distinct CDR3 sequences; the ten most common clones hold around 1.9%. Sequenced input: naive CXCR3- CD8+ T cells from blood. Subset indicated: CD45RO-CCR7+CD27+CD95- naive CD8+ T cells lacking CXCR3 (TNR3-). These receptors all come from a human donor in good health. Some clones in this sample may be carry-over from other donors' samples.

V gene TRBV29-1 combines with J gene TRBJ1-2; TCRdb gives TRBD1 as the D gene, but with no DNA this cannot be confirmed. Per the germline V gene, CDR1 is SQVTM and CDR2 is ANQGSEA. The CDR3 runs 11 residues. The CDR3 sequence: CSVGGTDGYTF.

The chain uses TRBV7-9 and TRBJ1-4; TCRdb's D gene call, TRBD1, goes unchecked for lack of DNA. The V gene's germline CDR1 is SEHNR and CDR2 FQNEAQ (reference sequence). The CDR3 consists of 15 residues. The CDR3 reads CASSTRQGLEEKLFF.

This sequence joins TRBV20-1 and TRBJ2-5; TCRdb gives TRBD1 as the D gene, but with no DNA this cannot be confirmed. The CDR3 runs to 18 residues. Germline V gene lookup returns CDR1 DFQATT and CDR2 SNEGSKA (reference sequence). The CDR3: CSAHTALDREGVWETQYF.

The rearrangement uses TRBV29-1 and TRBJ1-1; the D gene TCRdb calls, TRBD1, cannot be checked with no DNA. The CDR3 has 12 residues. The V gene's germline CDR1 is SQVTM and CDR2 ANQGSEA. CDR3 region: CSVTPRGTEAFF.

The genes are TRBV25-1 and TRBJ1-1; no DNA is available, so the TRBD1 call from TCRdb remains unchecked. CDR1 and CDR2 from the germline V gene are MGHDK and SYGVNS. The CDR3 is made up of 13 amino acids. The CDR3 protein is CASRTGDVVEAFF.

V is TRBV4-3 and J is TRBJ2-7; TCRdb selects TRBD2, and the lack of DNA leaves this call unchecked. The germline V gene encodes CDR1 LGHNA and CDR2 YSLEER. The CDR3 length is 16 residues. The CDR3 here is CASSRALASGKDEQYF.

The rearrangement links TRBV29-1 to TRBJ2-3; the TRBD1 assignment by TCRdb is unverifiable without DNA. Germline CDR1 reads SQVTM; CDR2 reads ANQGSEA. The CDR3 extends over 15 amino acids. The CDR3 reads CSVEPDRGWANTQYF.

The genes are TRBV20-1 and TRBJ2-7; TCRdb's D call, TRBD1, is unchecked because there is no DNA. The CDR3 extends over 13 amino acids. Germline CDR1 DFQATT, CDR2 SNEGSKA (reference sequence). The CDR3 here is CSAPGQRYYEQYF.

The gene calls are TRBV29-1 and TRBJ2-7; without DNA, the TCRdb call of TRBD1 cannot be checked. The CDR3 sequence is 13 residues long. Germline V CDR1 and CDR2: SQVTM, ANQGSEA. The CDR3 protein is CSVWGGESYEQYF.

V usage is TRBV29-1 and J usage is TRBJ2-2; absent DNA, TCRdb's TRBD1 call cannot be checked. The V gene's germline CDR1 is SQVTM and CDR2 ANQGSEA. This CDR3 spans 15 amino acids. The CDR3 region is CSVEKTGPRAGELFF.

This chain connects TRBV12-3 or TRBV12-4 to TRBJ1-1; without DNA, the TCRdb call of TRBD1 cannot be checked. CDR3 length: 14 amino acids. CDR3 in amino acids: CASSSDGTEGEAFF.

The CDR3 sequence is CSVEDSSSSYNEQFF. This sequence joins TRBV29-1 and TRBJ2-1. The CDR3 length is 15 residues. Germline V CDR1 and CDR2: SQVTM, ANQGSEA.

The chain employs TRBV7-2 and TRBJ2-7; absent DNA, TCRdb's TRBD2 call cannot be checked. The CDR3 loop spans 14 amino acids. CDR1 SGHTA and CDR2 FQGNSA come from the germline V gene. The CDR3 reads CASSFGLAGNEQYF.

The J gene is TRBJ2-5, the V gene TRBV27; TCRdb's D call of TRBD1 is untestable without DNA. CDR1 MNHEY and CDR2 SMNVEV come from the germline V gene (reference sequence). The CDR3 spans 15 residues. The CDR3 loop reads CASRHRGQGLETQYF.

The chain has TRBV20-1 and TRBJ1-6; the D gene TCRdb calls, TRBD1, cannot be checked with no DNA. CDR1 and CDR2 (germline): DFQATT, SNEGSKA (reference sequence). The CDR3 is made up of 14 amino acids. The CDR3 spells CSAQQGAEGSPLHF.

The chain recombines TRBV9 with TRBJ2-7. CDR3 size: 12 residues. Germline-derived CDR1 and CDR2 are SGDLS and YYNGEE. CDR3 sequence: CASSVGSYEQYF.

The chain links TRBV6-5 to TRBJ2-3; the TCRdb call, TRBD1, lacks DNA for checking. The CDR3 loop spans 15 amino acids. CDR1 is MNHEY and CDR2 is SVGAGI in the germline V gene. This CDR3 reads CASSIMGRTRDTQYF.

The chain recombines TRBV5-5 with TRBJ2-2; checking the TCRdb D call of TRBD1 is not possible without DNA. The CDR3 is made up of 15 amino acids. CDR1 is SGHKS and CDR2 is YYEKEE in the germline V gene (reference sequence). CDR3 sequence reads: CASSLGLGVPGELFF.

The chain has TRBV4-3 and TRBJ2-1; TCRdb outputs TRBD1, but without DNA this stays unchecked. This CDR3 has 13 amino acids. The germline V gene has CDR1 LGHNA and CDR2 YSLEER. CDR3 region: CASSKDRVWEQFF.

The chain has TRBV5-1 and TRBJ2-7; lacking DNA, the TRBD1 call made by TCRdb goes unchecked. Germline CDR1 and CDR2: SGHRS and YFSETQ. The CDR3 is 17 residues long. The CDR3: CASSLVPPGTASYEQYF.

The rearrangement joins TRBV13 to TRBJ1-6; TCRdb returns TRBD1, unconfirmable since there is no DNA. Germline CDR1 and CDR2: PRHDT and FYEKMQ (reference sequence). The CDR3 runs 12 residues. The CDR3 loop reads CASAQGRPPLHF.

The rearrangement joins TRBV7-9 to TRBJ2-2; no DNA is available, so the TRBD1 call from TCRdb remains unchecked. The germline V gene has CDR1 SEHNR and CDR2 FQNEAQ (reference sequence). The length of the CDR3 is 17 residues. CDR3 in amino acids: CASSPNLVRQHTGELFF.

The chain recombines TRBV28 with TRBJ1-3; TCRdb calls TRBD1, which cannot be checked without DNA. This CDR3 is built from 15 residues. Germline V gives CDR1 MDHEN, CDR2 SYDVKM. CDR3 in amino acids: CASSTGRISGNTIYF.

The chain couples TRBV29-1 to TRBJ2-1. There are 13 residues in the CDR3. The germline gives CDR1 SQVTM, CDR2 ANQGSEA. The CDR3 loop reads CSVAPGDYNEQFF.

This sequence joins TRBV6-5 and TRBJ2-1; there is no DNA to check the TCRdb D call of TRBD2. CDR3 length equals 16 residues. Germline V gene data show CDR1 as MNHEY and CDR2 as SVGAGI. CDR3 sequence reads: CASSYLAGSSYNEQFF.

The chain is built from TRBV14 and TRBJ1-2. From germline, CDR1 is SGHDN and CDR2 FVKESK. The CDR3 sequence is 13 residues long. CDR3 sequence: CASSQTKYYGYTF. The full variable domain, its missing parts supplied by reference TRBV14 and TRBJ1-2, is EAGVTQFPSHSVIEKGQTVTLRCDPISGHDNLYWYRRVMGKEIKFLLHFVKESKQDESGMPNNRFLAERTGGTYSTLKVQPAELEDSGVYFCASSQTKYYGYTFGSGTRLTVV.

This rearrangement joins TRBV3-1 to TRBJ2-7; there is no DNA to check the TCRdb D call of TRBD1. Germline V CDR1 and CDR2: LGHDT, YNNKEL (reference sequence). CDR3 length: 18 amino acids. CDR3 protein: CASSQDRFTTGANYEQYF.

CDR3 protein: CSGGGTEPYEQYF. V gene TRBV20-1 combines with J gene TRBJ2-7; TCRdb gives TRBD1 as the D gene, but with no DNA this cannot be confirmed. Germline values: CDR1 DFQATT, CDR2 SNEGSKA (reference sequence). This CDR3 is built from 13 residues.

This chain connects TRBV29-1 to TRBJ2-1; the D gene TCRdb calls, TRBD1, cannot be checked with no DNA. This CDR3 comprises 17 residues. CDR1 and CDR2 (germline): SQVTM, ANQGSEA. CDR3 amino acids: CSVDPKGGPYSYNEQFF.

The chain employs TRBV7-9 and TRBJ2-7; absent DNA, TCRdb's TRBD1 call cannot be checked. CDR3 length: 16 residues. CDR1 and CDR2 from the germline V gene are SEHNR and FQNEAQ (reference sequence). CDR3 sequence: CASSPVGGTASYEQYF.